The 5 T cell receptor beta chains listed next were all sequenced from one sample in a study of identical twins. TCRdb independently ran MiXCR on the 5' RACE reads; one entry per CDR3 protein. The sample records around 1.7 million distinct CDR3 sequences, under 35% being singletons. Sample: cord blood. All receptors derive from a newborn girl in good health.

This clonotype has only a few counts. The V and J genes are TRBV7-2 and TRBJ2-7; D is unclear. V lost 5 bases to trimming and J lost 7 bases, with 24 bases between them. CDR3 length equals 16 residues. Germline V CDR1 and CDR2: SGHTA, FQGNSA. This CDR3 is CASSPSGLLGLNEQYF. CDR3 nucleotide sequence: TGTGCCAGCAGCCCCTCTGGCCTTTTAGGTCTGAATGAGCAGTACTTC.

This clonotype was detected only a few times. The genes are TRBV25-1 and TRBJ2-1; 8 nucleotides match TRBD1. The CDR3 length is 17 residues. The V gene end was trimmed by 6 bases and the J gene end by 4 bases; junction bases not matched to a gene: 14. Germline V gene data show CDR1 as MGHDK and CDR2 as SYGVNS. CDR3 residues: CASSQDREVSGYNEQFF. The CDR3 DNA sequence: TGTGCCAGCAGCCAGGACAGGGAGGTGTCTGGGTACAATGAGCAGTTCTTC.

The genes are TRBV5-1 and TRBJ2-1; TRBD2 matches at 8 bases. From germline, CDR1 is SGHRS and CDR2 YFSETQ. The trim removed 3 bases at V and 5 bases at J, leaving 7 bases unmatched. The CDR3 length is 15 residues. In nucleotides, the CDR3 is TGCGCCAGCAGCTGGGTAGCGGGGCAAAACAATGAGCAGTTCTTC. Its protein is CASSWVAGQNNEQFF.

This chain uses TRBV5-1 with TRBJ2-4; 14 nucleotides align to TRBD2. Near its end, the DNA agrees better with TRBJ2-5, so the J call may be wrong. The CDR3 has 17 amino acids. The germline CDR1 and CDR2 sequences are SGHRS and YFSETQ. In DNA form, the CDR3 reads TGCGCCAGCAGCTTGGTGACTAGCGGGAGGGCCAAAAAGACCCAGTACTTC. Its translation is CASSLVTSGRAKKTQYF.

Regarding this clonotype: A read error may explain this, as a much larger clone is one base away. The chain recombines TRBV20-1 with TRBJ1-2; D remains unclear. Germline V gene data show CDR1 as DFQATT and CDR2 as SNEGSKA (reference sequence). Trimming left V 5 bases short and J 2 bases short, with 3 bases between. CDR3 length: 10 amino acids. The DNA for the CDR3 is TGCAGTGCTTACAACTATGGCTACACCTTC. Its protein is CSAYNYGYTF.